Only one count was recorded for the clone carrying this T cell receptor (beta chain). Those enrolled, adults aged roughly 18 to 89 years, came from 24 US areas. CDR3 length equals 13 residues. Trimming pared 8 bases from V and 5 bases from J, leaving 15 bases between. Per germline, CDR1 LNHNV and CDR2 YYDKDF (reference sequence). These data come from a study of blood T cell repertoires in COVID-19. Study-wide background: Specimens from acute and convalescent COVID-19 originated in the United States, Italy and Spain.

As processed by the authors: Estimated nucleated cell counts came from reference gene primer amplification. Data came from immunoSEQ multiplex PCR; TCRdb stores just in-frame clones and leaves some out. The V and J calls and the clone size are those of that table, but D and trimming were determined from the DNA. The table records about 200,000 clones, 70% to 90% of them present only once. The chain joins TRBV15 to TRBJ1-1; no reliable D call. The sequenced material came from PBMCs or T cells enriched from blood (not recorded which). The receptor's source is a woman aged 30 to 39 who had been exposed to COVID-19. The CDR3 nucleotides are TGTGCCACCGGTTGGGGTCGAGGGACTGAAGCTTTCTTT. Amino acid sequence: CATGWGRGTEAFF.